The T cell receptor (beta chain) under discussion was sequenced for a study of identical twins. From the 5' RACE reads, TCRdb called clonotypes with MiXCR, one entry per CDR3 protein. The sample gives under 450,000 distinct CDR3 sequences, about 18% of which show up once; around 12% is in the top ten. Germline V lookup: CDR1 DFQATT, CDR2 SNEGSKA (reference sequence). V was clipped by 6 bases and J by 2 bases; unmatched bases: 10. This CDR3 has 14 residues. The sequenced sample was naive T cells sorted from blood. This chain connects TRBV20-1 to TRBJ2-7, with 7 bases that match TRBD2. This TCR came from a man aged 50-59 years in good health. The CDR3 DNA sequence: TGCAGTGCGACCACCCCTCTAGCGGCCTACGAGCAGTACTTC. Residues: CSATTPLAAYEQYF.